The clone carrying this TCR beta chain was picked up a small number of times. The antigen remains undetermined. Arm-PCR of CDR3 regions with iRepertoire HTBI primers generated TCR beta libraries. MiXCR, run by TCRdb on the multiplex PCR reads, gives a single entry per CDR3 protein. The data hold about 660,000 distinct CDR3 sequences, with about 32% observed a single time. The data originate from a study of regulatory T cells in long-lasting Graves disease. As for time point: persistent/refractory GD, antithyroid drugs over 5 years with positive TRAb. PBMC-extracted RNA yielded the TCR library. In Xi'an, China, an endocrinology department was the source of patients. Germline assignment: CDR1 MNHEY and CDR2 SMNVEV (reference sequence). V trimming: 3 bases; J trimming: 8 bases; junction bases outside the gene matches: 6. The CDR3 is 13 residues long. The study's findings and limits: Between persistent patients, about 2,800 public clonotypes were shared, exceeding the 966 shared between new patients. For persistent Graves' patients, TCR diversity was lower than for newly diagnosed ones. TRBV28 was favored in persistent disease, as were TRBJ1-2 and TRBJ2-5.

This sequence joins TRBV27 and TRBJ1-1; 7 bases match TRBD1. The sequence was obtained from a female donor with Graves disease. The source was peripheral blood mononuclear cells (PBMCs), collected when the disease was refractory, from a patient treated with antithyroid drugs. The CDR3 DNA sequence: TGTGCCAGCAGTTTTAAGCAGGGGGGAGAAGCTTTCTTT. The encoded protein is CASSFKQGGEAFF.